This TCR beta chain was observed in a study of graft-versus-host responses after intestinal transplantation. Across the study: As for transplant type, recipients had multivisceral, liver-intestinal, or isolated intestinal grafts. The study gave all recipients anti-thymocyte globulin induction, then tacrolimus and steroids for roughly 3 years.

Profiling relied on immunoSEQ multiplex PCR, and the TCRdb table lists in-frame clones only, not all of them. Of about 90,000 clones listed, about 87% are singletons. Trimming cost V 7 bases and J 3 bases; bases outside gene matches: 9. From germline, CDR1 is MDHEN and CDR2 SYDVKM. The length of the CDR3 is 15 residues. As concerns this clone: Antigen specificity is unknown.

This specimen consisted of unstimulated CD4+ T cells sorted from spleen or lymph node cells, obtained before transplant. The chain is built from TRBV28 and TRBJ2-3; 8 nucleotides align to TRBD2. This sequence originates from a human donor who was the organ donor for an intestinal transplant. Here the CDR3 DNA reads TGTGCCAGCACCAACCGAGCGGGAGTTACAGATACGCAGTATTTT. This gives the protein CASTNRAGVTDTQYF.